The 15 T cell receptor beta chains below all came from one sample that was sequenced in a study of identifying expanded T cells in peripheral blood. Assay: immunoSEQ multiplex PCR; the TCRdb copy retains only in-frame clones and omits some. The sample lists about 52,000 clones; approximately 80% were seen once. Material: blood. The receptors were sampled from a person aged 18 to 75 in good health.

V is TRBV6-1 and J is TRBJ1-2; D not resolved. The CDR3 sequence is 14 residues long. Looked up from germline, CDR1 is MNHNS and CDR2 is SASEGT. V lost 3 bases to trimming and J lost 2 bases, with 10 bases between them. The DNA for the CDR3 is TGTGCCAGCAGTGACCTCCGACGGAACTATGGCTACACCTTC. Its protein product is CASSDLRRNYGYTF.

V is TRBV6-5 and J is TRBJ1-2, with D perhaps TRBD1 (6 bases). V was shortened by 5 bases and J by 5 bases, with 6 bases between the two germline ends. This CDR3 has 11 amino acids. Looked up from germline, CDR1 is MNHEY and CDR2 is SVGAGI. The CDR3 nucleotides read TGTGCCAGCAGTACAGGGTATGGCTACACCTTC. As protein: CASSTGYGYTF.

This clone was seen more than once but under ten times. The CDR3 region is CASSPRGSWNEQFF. The CDR3 DNA is TGTGCCAGCAGCCCCCGCGGGAGCTGGAATGAGCAGTTCTTC. This chain joins TRBV11-3 and TRBJ2-1, with TRBD2 matching 7 bases. J was trimmed by 7 bases and V by 5 bases; bases with no gene match: 8. CDR1 is SGHNT, CDR2 YENEEA, per germline. This CDR3 spans 14 amino acids.

The chain combines TRBV7-6 with TRBJ2-3, with D uncertain. CDR1 is SGHVS, CDR2 FNYEAQ, per germline. The length of the CDR3 is 11 residues. Trimming cost V 5 bases and J 5 bases, with 5 bases left between them. CDR3 coding DNA: TGTGCCAGCAGCCAGCAAGATACGCAGTATTTT. Translated, it gives CASSQQDTQYF.

Concerning this clone: Other DNA sequences in this specimen translate into the identical CDR3. The gene calls are TRBV30 and TRBJ1-1; D remains unclear. Germline CDR1 is GTSNPN and CDR2 is SVGIG (reference sequence). The CDR3 loop spans 13 amino acids. Trimming left V 2 bases short and J 0 bases short, with 7 bases between. In DNA, the CDR3 is TGTGCCTGGAGTTCAGGTATGAACACTGAAGCTTTCTTT. This sequence encodes CAWSSGMNTEAFF.

This chain uses TRBV11-2 with TRBJ2-1; 7 nucleotides agree with TRBD2. The ends lost 2 bases at V and 3 bases at J; junction bases unmatched: 4. The CDR3 consists of 15 residues. Germline V lookup: CDR1 SGHAT, CDR2 FQNNGV. The CDR3 DNA is TGTGCCAGCAGCTTAATCGCGGGAGTCTACAATGAGCAGTTCTTC. Translated, it gives CASSLIAGVYNEQFF.

J is TRBJ2-7 and V is TRBV21-1; TRBD1, the D gene given by the table, was not confirmed from the DNA. TRBV21-1 is noted as a pseudogene. This CDR3 comprises 16 residues. The CDR3 sequence is CASSKEYAGLTHEQYF. CDR3 DNA sequence: TGTGCCAGCAGCAAAGAATATGCAGGGTTAACACACGAGCAGTACTTC.

The chain carries TRBV7-9 and TRBJ1-2, with TRBD1 matching over 8 bases. CDR1 is SEHNR, CDR2 FQNEAQ, per germline (reference sequence). The CDR3 covers 13 residues. With V trimmed by 4 bases and J by 8 bases, 6 bases remained unmatched. The CDR3 sequence is CASSYAGGVGYTF. The CDR3 DNA follows: TGTGCCAGCAGCTACGCAGGGGGCGTAGGCTACACCTTC.

The V gene is TRBV27, the J gene TRBJ2-7, with a weak D call TRBD1 (7 bases). Trimming left V 8 bases short and J 6 bases short, with 29 bases between. Germline values: CDR1 MNHEY, CDR2 SMNVEV (reference sequence). The CDR3 has 17 amino acids. For the CDR3, the DNA is TGTGCCAGCGGGAGGCTGGACAGGTTAGCCCTATTTCCCGAGCAGTACTTC. Its translation is CASGRLDRLALFPEQYF.

V usage is TRBV23-1 and J usage is TRBJ2-1, with 9 bases identical to TRBD2. TRBV23-1 is assigned to the ORF class and has an uncertain function. V was clipped by 0 bases and J by 8 bases; unmatched bases: 11. The CDR3 has 17 residues. The CDR3 loop reads CASSQSYGGRAPDEQFF. The CDR3 nucleotides are TGCGCCAGCAGTCAATCCTACGGCGGGAGGGCCCCGGATGAGCAGTTCTTC.

The rearrangement links TRBV5-1 to TRBJ2-5, with 8 bases matching TRBD1. The CDR3 covers 14 residues. V was clipped by 4 bases and J by 2 bases; unmatched bases: 4. Germline V gives CDR1 SGHRS, CDR2 YFSETQ. The CDR3 DNA follows: TGCGCCAGCAGCACCGGACAGGGACAAGAGACCCAGTACTTC. It encodes CASSTGQGQETQYF.

The gene calls are TRBV5-1 and TRBJ1-5; D is unclear. Germline assignment: CDR1 SGHRS and CDR2 YFSETQ. V lost 3 bases and J 0 bases, leaving 4 bases between the germline ends. The CDR3 length is 13 residues. The CDR3 coding sequence is TGCGCCAGCAGCTGGGATAGCAATCAGCCCCAGCATTTT. The encoded protein is CASSWDSNQPQHF.

A remark on this clone: Different DNA sequences within this sample yield the same CDR3. V is TRBV5-1 and J is TRBJ2-5; no clear D. The CDR3 length is 14 residues. In germline, CDR1 is SGHRS, CDR2 YFSETQ. V lost 1 base and J 2 bases, leaving 9 bases between the germline ends. In DNA, the CDR3 is TGCGCCAGCAGCTTGTTTGGCCTTCAAGAGACCCAGTACTTC. Encoded protein: CASSLFGLQETQYF.

The rearrangement links TRBV18 to TRBJ2-4; 9 nucleotides line up with TRBD1. V shed 3 bases and J 7 bases; nucleotides not matched to a gene: 4. Germline lookup yields CDR1 KGHSH and CDR2 LQKENI. The CDR3 contains 14 residues. The CDR3 loop is CASSPGTGRNIQYF. DNA of the CDR3: TGTGCCAGCTCACCGGGGACAGGGCGGAACATTCAGTACTTC. Looking up the rest from reference TRBV18 and TRBJ2-4 gives the full variable domain: NAGVMQNPRHLVRRRGQEARLRCSPMKGHSHVYWYRQLPEEGLKFMVYLQKENIIDESGMPKERFSAEFPKEGPSILRIQQVVRGDSAAYFCASSPGTGRNIQYFGAGTRLSVL.

The rearrangement uses TRBV19 and TRBJ1-5, with TRBD1 as a possible D gene (5 bases). Trimming pared 3 bases from V and 7 bases from J, leaving 13 bases between. This CDR3 is 14 amino acids long. Per germline, CDR1 LNHDA and CDR2 SQIVND (reference sequence). The CDR3 here is CASSIGVWGQPQHF. The CDR3 nucleotides read TGTGCCAGTAGTATTGGGGTTTGGGGCCAGCCCCAGCATTTT.